Described below is a single TCR beta chain sequence and its context. No cognate antigen has been identified for it. Per-base qualities were not stored, and no clone one base away is much larger. Other DNA sequences in this sample translate to the same CDR3. The cohort consisted of hundreds of healthy bone marrow donors. At the time of sampling, all cohort members were nominally healthy, though unrecorded immune exposures were likely present. The donor was CMV seronegative and belonged to the group of 352 seronegative cohort members. A peripheral blood sample was collected from each donor, and TCR beta sequencing was performed on peripheral blood mononuclear cells. Genomic DNA extraction from the blood cell samples was performed with the Qiagen DNeasy Blood Extraction Kit. Library construction relied on the immunoSEQ multiplex PCR assay. For the multiplex PCR, a mixture combining 60 forward primers for TCR Vbeta segments and 13 reverse primers for TCR Jbeta segments was used. Amplification of the CDR3 region of rearranged TCR beta genes was performed with a multiplex PCR assay on genomic DNA. The amplified TCR beta libraries were sequenced on the Illumina HiSeq System as 87-base-pair reads. Turning to the authors' computational methods: A later analysis counted some 74 million unique TCR beta chains across the approximately 700 repertoires, and around 9.9 million of these chains were shared by at least two donors. To remove PCR and sequencing errors, raw reads were error-corrected and collapsed into unique sequences using a nearest-neighbor algorithm that merged closely related sequences. To assign V, D and J gene segments, CDR3 sequences were aligned to IMGT reference sequences. For a sequence to be retained, a match of at least six nucleotides to both a V gene segment and a J gene segment was required. A rearrangement was called productive if the CDR3 had no stop codons and remained in frame with V and J, and every other rearrangement was called non-productive. Following IMGT convention, CDR3 was defined as the stretch from the second conserved V-encoded cysteine up to the conserved J-encoded phenylalanine. In an earlier analysis of around 600 of the donors, sequences lacking an unambiguous match to a single V gene segment were excluded. An earlier analysis of roughly 590 of the donors called V segments functional above 56.7% productive rearrangements and segregating when the between-donor standard deviation exceeded 5%. A statistical classification framework was built to diagnose cytomegalovirus status from the catalog of TCR beta chain sequences. In a later analysis, V and J genes were assigned by comparing TCR nucleotide sequences against IMGT/GENE-DB human TR gene sequences. Using the TCRdist pipeline, a later analysis assigned CDR3 sequences along with most-parsimonious VDJ recombination scenarios. In a later analysis, each TCR beta chain was defined by its CDR3 amino acid sequence together with its V-gene family, and reads without a unique V-gene family were excluded. In a later analysis, around 600 highly shared, low-generation-probability nucleotide sequences were removed to address suspected cross-contamination and a sequencing artifact. In a later analysis, a clonal expansion index was calculated for each public chain from normalized within-repertoire ranks of inferred template counts. In a later analysis, generation probabilities were computed with a VDJ recombination model fitted to out-of-frame rearrangements, and the resulting probabilities were checked against IGoR. In a later analysis, hypergeometric tests were used to score TCR-TCR, TCR-HLA and TCR-CMV co-occurrence, with a repertoire-size bias correction applied to TCR pairs. In a later analysis, false discovery rates were estimated by permuting HLA or CMV assignments 20 times. In a later analysis, co-occurring TCRs were grouped using DBSCAN, with TCRdist sequence similarity added in when clustering inside HLA-allele-positive subsets. For co-occurrence clustering, repertoires with fewer than 30,000 or more than 120,000 public chains were excluded, along with a handful of repertoires with anomalous nucleotide sharing. The clones in this table, taken by TCRdb from immuneACCESS, are in-frame only. Not every clone is retained; where verified, under half of the shortfall comes from an unresolved V gene, and the cause of the rest is unknown. V and J calls and clone size are copied from that table; D and trimming were computed from the DNA. The sample contains about 130,000 clones, roughly four fifths of them found a single time. The top ten clones comprise approximately 1% of the sample.

The data derive from a study of cytomegalovirus exposure and HLA in healthy donors (dated by TCRdb to about 2017). Study-level background: An earlier analysis of 587 of the donors reported about 260 Gb of sequence data and 95 million to 120 million unique TCR beta sequences obtained from approximately 180 million T cells. About 300 gigabases of sequencing data and approximately 93 million unique TCR sequences were included in an early release covering roughly 600 HLA-typed donors. The genetic ancestry cluster associated with self-reported Caucasian donors included 80% to 90% of the 398 genotyped donors. The study aimed to test whether cataloging public T cell receptors could reveal signatures of past pathogen exposure. Using immunosequencing, the study profiled T cell repertoires from 666 subjects and related those repertoires to cytomegalovirus serostatus. Besides the first cohort of around 670 subjects, a separate validation cohort made up of about 120 different subjects was used. To predict cytomegalovirus infection status, the study combined high-throughput TCR immunosequencing, statistical association of individual TCRs with disease status, and machine learning. A later analysis re-analyzed previously published TCR beta repertoires from roughly 690 donors and added high-resolution HLA genotyping to study TCR occurrence patterns. Rather than using new phenotypic data, the later analysis identified candidate immune exposures from TCR beta sequences and from how often those sequences occurred across donors. To decide whether each TCR beta V gene segment behaved as functional or pseudogenic, an earlier analysis of approximately 590 of the donors relied on high-throughput TCR beta sequencing. Donor age, sex, ethnicity and CMV serostatus were collected together with the repertoire data. Genome-wide SNP genotypes for about three fifths of the 666 donors were used in a later genetic analysis, which treated that subset as a discovery cohort. All discovery cohort repertoires had been generated using a single sequencing platform. Class I and class II HLA loci were covered by the typing at four-digit resolution. Typing coverage varied by locus: roughly 629-630 donors for A, B, C, DRB1 and DQB1; approximately 560 for DQA1; more than 600 for DPA1; around 490 for DPB1. Several DR-DQ haplotypes were handled as single units for association and clustering, since linkage in the cohort was strong. Among roughly 370 genotyped donors of the cohort, an average of 235,054 unique TCR beta nucleotide sequences were sequenced per donor, around a sixth of them non-productive.

The paper's findings and limits, for the study overall: The classifier was reported to diagnose cytomegalovirus status with high specificity and sensitivity in both the original and validation cohorts. CMV serostatus was the only immune exposure information available for the cohort. It was suggested by the authors that the approach could potentially be generalized to other disease states and immunological phenotypes. In vitro tests confirmed that a few of the cytomegalovirus-associated TCR beta chains recognize cytomegalovirus antigens. The study gave a list of some 150 TCR beta chains associated with cytomegalovirus. A group of highly shared sequence variants was considered likely to be a technical artifact of the sequencing pipeline. A later analysis found that HLA-associated TCR beta chains were more clonally expanded and had lower generation probabilities than equally common non-associated chains. Across donors, most TCR sequences were observed very rarely, whereas some public TCRs were present in many individuals. A further reported finding was that TCR beta sequences accurately predicted the HLA-A and HLA-B alleles for most subjects in the first cohort. Several of the top co-occurrence clusters appeared to be linked to parvovirus B19, influenza, CMV and Epstein-Barr virus, according to a later analysis. Only TCR beta chains were sequenced in this cohort, and the absence of alpha or paired-chain data limited detectable features. According to a later analysis, TCR association rates differed among HLA loci, with DRB1 alleles showing the most associated TCRs and HLA-C alleles showing the fewest. When HLA alleles, especially DR and DQ, strongly co-occurred, TCR associations were difficult to assign to individual alleles. Presence/absence analyses assumed roughly uniform sequencing depth across donors, an assumption that may not hold. A later analysis associated 15,000 to 20,000 TCR beta sequences with specific HLA alleles at a false discovery rate of 0.05. Compared with the approximately 720-donor mean, donors in an Asian-associated ancestry cluster had fewer N-insertions in productive TCRs, according to a later genetic analysis. In an earlier analysis of approximately 600 of the donors, most TCR beta V segments were observed in productive rearrangements about 87% or about 30% of the time, broadly matching IMGT annotations. Linkage disequilibrium might explain the correlated functional status among segregating V segments, but an unknown experimental factor could not be excluded. An association between a missense DCLRE1C variant and V-gene and J-gene trimming of TCR beta chains was found in a later genetic analysis and replicated in an independent cohort. HLA typing was unavailable for some donors at each locus, so association tests used only the typed subset. Because counts were too low, about 17 rarely observed V segments, including chromosome 9 orphons, were excluded from the earlier analysis of around 590 of the donors. A later analysis found that most CMV-associated TCR beta chains appeared HLA-restricted, with HLA associations seemingly driven largely by CMV exposure.

Material for sequencing was PBMCs. This receptor was identified in a boy between 10 and 17 years old in good health and CMV-seronegative.

The CDR3: CSVPGVTEAFF. DNA sequence: TGCAGCGTCCCAGGGGTGACTGAAGCTTTCTTT. Recombination joined TRBV29-1 with TRBJ1-1; the D segment could be TRBD1, given 6 matching bases. V was cut back by 6 bases and J by 5 bases, leaving a gap of 10 bases between them. CDR1 and CDR2, per the germline V gene, are SQVTM and ANQGSEA. The CDR3 sequence holds 11 residues, the cysteine and phenylalanine included. The only DNA kept is the CDR3, 33 bases in frame from the first base.